A single T cell receptor (beta chain) is shown here with its context. Its antigen is currently unknown. MiXCR, run by TCRdb on the RT-PCR reads, gives a single entry per CDR3 protein. The sample yields about 4,700 distinct CDR3 sequences, under 90% seen once. These data are taken from a study of yellow fever vaccine responses in identical twins. General study points: A vaccine T cell response that seemed partly convergent and partly personalized was reported in twins.

CDR1 and CDR2 from the germline V gene are MNHEY and SVGEGT. The CDR3 loop spans 13 amino acids. V gave up 4 bases and J gave up 9 bases, with 13 bases separating them. This clonotype was obtained from a woman aged 18-29 years who received the yellow fever vaccine. Sequences were derived from T cells from blood (PBMCs), unsorted or a sorted subset (not recorded which), sampled before or after yellow fever vaccination (not recorded which). The chain joins TRBV6-2 or TRBV6-3 to TRBJ2-4; weak D call: TRBD2 (5 bases). Here the CDR3 reads CASSSTGNFIQYF. The CDR3 DNA reads TGTGCCAGCAGTTCAACCGGGAACTTCATTCAGTACTTC.